This record covers a single T cell receptor (beta chain). Its specificity is not known. Trimming removed 4 bases at V and 7 bases at J, with 19 bases between. This CDR3 is built from 16 residues. From germline, CDR1 is SGHAT and CDR2 FQNNGV. The sample comes from a study of tumor-infiltrating lymphocytes in glioblastoma multiforme. TCR beta libraries were built from RNA through three nested multiplex PCR rounds using modified ARM-PCR. TCRdb analysed the multiplex PCR reads with MiXCR anew, one entry per CDR3 protein. The sample gives 15,000 to 20,000 distinct CDR3 sequences, 55% to 75% of which show up once; 15% to 20% is in the top ten. Findings and limits, study-wide: The T cells in this sample were not sorted into functional subsets.

The chain joins TRBV11-2 to TRBJ2-2, with D unresolved. The material sequenced was peripheral blood. This receptor was taken from a male donor with glioblastoma. The CDR3 sequence is CASSSNARANHGELFF. CDR3 nucleotide sequence: TGTGCCAGCAGCTCCAACGCTCGGGCCAACCACGGGGAGCTGTTTTTT.